This T cell receptor (beta chain) was sequenced in a study of quantifying T cell responses using KT2 cells. Looking at the study overall: cDNA was made from DNase-treated RNA using alpha and beta constant primers. Estimated efficiency of the T4 ligation step was above 9% under optimum conditions. Study-level findings and limits: KT2 clone alpha and beta sequence counts scaled linearly with input KT2 cell number. KT2 sequence counts showed saturation when very many KT2 cells were spiked in.

A single-stranded UMI oligo with SP2 sequence was ligated to cDNA 3' ends. An equimolar mix of RC1.1 and RC1.2 primed the beta chain across TRBC1 and TRBC2. TCRdb reanalysed the UMI-ligation and nested PCR reads using MiXCR and keeps one entry per CDR3 protein. The sample gives about 33,000 distinct CDR3 sequences, 10% of which show up once; about a tenth is in the top ten. This clonotype was found a few times. The antigen is not known. In germline, CDR1 is KGHSH, CDR2 LQKENI. The CDR3 loop spans 15 amino acids. Germline trimming cut 0 bases from V and 6 bases from J; bases unmatched to any gene: 7. This chain uses TRBV18 with TRBJ2-7, with 8 bases fitting TRBD2. The receptor was isolated from a human donor. The sequencing input was PBMCs spiked with cells of the T cell clone KT2. CDR3 residues: CASSPPSSGRGEQYF. In nucleotides, the CDR3 is TGTGCCAGCTCACCACCCTCAAGCGGGAGAGGCGAGCAGTACTTC.